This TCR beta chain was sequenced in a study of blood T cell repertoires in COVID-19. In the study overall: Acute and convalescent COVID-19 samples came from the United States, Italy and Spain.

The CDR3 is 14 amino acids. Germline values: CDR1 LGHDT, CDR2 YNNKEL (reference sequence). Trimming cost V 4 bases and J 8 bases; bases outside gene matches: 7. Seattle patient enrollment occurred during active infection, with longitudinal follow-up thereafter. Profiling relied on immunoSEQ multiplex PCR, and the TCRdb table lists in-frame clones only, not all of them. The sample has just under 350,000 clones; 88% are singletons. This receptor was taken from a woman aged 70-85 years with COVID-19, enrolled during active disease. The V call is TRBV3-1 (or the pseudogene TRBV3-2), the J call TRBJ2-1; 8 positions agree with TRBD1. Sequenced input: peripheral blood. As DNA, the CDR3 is TGTGCCAGCAGCCTTGGACAGGGAGGATATGAGCAGTTCTTC. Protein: CASSLGQGGYEQFF.